Shown below are 32 T cell receptor beta chains from a single sample sequenced in a study of T-cell reconstitution after alpha-beta-depleted transplantation in children. The TCRbeta library was prepared with unique molecular identifiers. One entry per CDR3 protein, called by TCRdb with MiXCR from the PCR reads. Among approximately 390,000 distinct CDR3 sequences listed, roughly a tenth were seen once. Sample: PBMCs from the stem cell graft donor, taken from the stem cell graft. Receptor source: a human donor who donated a stem cell graft to a child with acute myeloid leukemia.

This clonotype was counted ten times or more. The chain links TRBV6-5 to TRBJ1-2; 8 nucleotides align to TRBD1. V dropped 5 bases and J dropped 2; count of bases not matched to a gene: 10. This CDR3 region has 16 residues. Germline V gene lookup returns CDR1 MNHEY and CDR2 SVGAGI. The CDR3 DNA reads TGTGCCAGCAGTAAACTCGCAGGGGGCGCGAACTATGGCTACACCTTC. This sequence encodes CASSKLAGGANYGYTF.

This chain joins TRBV5-1 and TRBJ2-3; D might be TRBD2 (6 bases). From germline, CDR1 is SGHRS and CDR2 YFSETQ. This CDR3 comprises 16 residues. The V end was cut by 0 bases, the J end by 2 bases, with 13 bases between. CDR3 bases: TGCGCCAGCAGCTTGGTGTTGCGGGGATTCACAGATACGCAGTATTTT. Translating gives CASSLVLRGFTDTQYF. Full variable domain (missing parts from reference TRBV5-1 and TRBJ2-3): KAGVTQTPRYLIKTRGQQVTLSCSPISGHRSVSWYQQTPGQGLQFLFEYFSETQRNKGNFPGRFSGRQFSNSRSEMNVSTLELGDSALYLCASSLVLRGFTDTQYFGPGTRLTVL.

The chain uses TRBV7-9 and TRBJ1-4, with 9 bases fitting TRBD1. CDR3 size: 14 residues. The V gene's germline CDR1 is SEHNR and CDR2 FQNEAQ (reference sequence). Germline trimming cut 7 bases from V and 8 bases from J; bases unmatched to any gene: 8. CDR3 bases: TGTGCCAGCACCGACGGACAGGGGAAGGAAAAACTGTTTTTT. Protein: CASTDGQGKEKLFF.

The J gene is TRBJ1-1, the V gene TRBV14; D not resolved. Germline assignment: CDR1 SGHDN and CDR2 FVKESK. The CDR3 sequence is 14 residues long. Trimming shortened V by 4 bases and J by 6 bases, and 15 bases separated the two germline ends. CDR3 sequence: CASSPWSPPAEAFF. The DNA for the CDR3 is TGTGCCAGCAGCCCCTGGAGCCCCCCCGCTGAAGCTTTCTTT.

The gene calls are TRBV6-2 or TRBV6-3 and TRBJ2-5; 9 positions match TRBD2. Trimming at V came to 6 bases and at J to 7 bases, leaving 9 bases not matched to a gene. The germline V gene encodes CDR1 MNHEY and CDR2 SVGEGT. This CDR3 contains 14 residues. The CDR3 DNA reads TGTGCCAGCAGAACCGGGACTAGCAGAGGGACCCAGTACTTC. It yields the protein CASRTGTSRGTQYF.

This clonotype was observed a few times. The rearrangement uses TRBV12-3 or TRBV12-4 and TRBJ2-1; the match to TRBD2 covers 12 bases. The CDR3 totals 17 residues. The V segment lost 6 bases and the J segment 8 bases; nucleotides outside the gene matches: 14. The CDR3 loop is CASSPRLAGVGADEQFF. CDR3 coding DNA: TGTGCCAGCAGCCCGCGACTAGCGGGAGTTGGTGCCGATGAGCAGTTCTTC.

Ten or more counts support this clonotype. The chain employs TRBV20-1 and TRBJ2-1, with 8 bases matching TRBD1. J gave up 6 bases and V 5 bases, and 15 bases lay outside the gene matches. This CDR3 is 16 amino acids long. Per germline, CDR1 DFQATT and CDR2 SNEGSKA (reference sequence). CDR3 region: CSAPKLRGRWVNEQFF. The CDR3 region has the DNA TGCAGTGCTCCCAAACTCAGGGGGCGCTGGGTCAATGAGCAGTTCTTC.

In this sample, this clonotype turned up once. The J gene is TRBJ2-3, the V gene TRBV6-5; the match to TRBD2 covers 9 bases. After removal of 0 bases from V and 1 base from J, the junction contained 8 bases not matched to a gene. There are 18 residues in the CDR3. Germline V gene lookup returns CDR1 MNHEY and CDR2 SVGAGI. The CDR3 is CASSYSMDAGGGTDTQYF. The CDR3 DNA is TGTGCCAGCAGTTACTCGATGGACGCGGGGGGGGGCACAGATACGCAGTATTTT.

This clonotype was seen only a few times. The chain employs TRBV9 and TRBJ2-2; 12 bases fit TRBD2. The germline gives CDR1 SGDLS, CDR2 YYNGEE. The V gene end was trimmed by 0 bases and the J gene end by 4 bases; junction bases not matched to a gene: 10. The CDR3 length is 19 residues. CDR3 residues: CASSVGNLLAGGGTGELFF. CDR3 nucleotide sequence: TGTGCCAGCAGCGTAGGAAACCTCCTAGCGGGGGGGGGCACCGGGGAGCTGTTTTTT. Full variable domain (missing parts from reference TRBV9 and TRBJ2-2): DSGVTQTPKHLITATGQRVTLRCSPRSGDLSVYWYQQSLDQGLQFLIQYYNGEERAKGNILERFSAQQFPDLHSELNLSSLELGDSALYFCASSVGNLLAGGGTGELFFGEGSRLTVL.

The chain links TRBV20-1 to TRBJ2-3, with D possibly matching TRBD2 (6 bases). The CDR3 spans 15 residues. Germline V CDR1 and CDR2: DFQATT, SNEGSKA (reference sequence). V was trimmed by 6 bases and J by 0 bases, leaving 16 bases between them. The CDR3: CSATRGGPSTDTQYF. The CDR3 nucleotides read TGCAGTGCCACCCGGGGAGGCCCCAGCACAGATACGCAGTATTTT.

The sample holds a few counts of this clonotype. The gene calls are TRBV29-1 and TRBJ2-2; D is perhaps TRBD1 or TRBD2 (5 bases each). Germline V gene lookup returns CDR1 SQVTM and CDR2 ANQGSEA. Trimming removed 5 bases from V and 2 bases from J, with 12 bases in between. CDR3 length equals 14 residues. CDR3 DNA sequence: TGCAGCGTTCTTGCCGGGACCAACACCGGGGAGCTGTTTTTT. Translated, it gives CSVLAGTNTGELFF.

This clonotype was found a few times. The rearrangement links TRBV7-2 to TRBJ2-5; 7 positions agree with TRBD2. The J segment lost 2 bases and the V segment lost 5 bases, leaving 5 bases of the junction unmatched. The V gene's germline CDR1 is SGHTA and CDR2 FQGNSA. The CDR3 contains 14 residues. The chain's CDR3 is CASSPRRGQETQYF. The CDR3 DNA reads TGTGCCAGCAGCCCTCGGCGGGGGCAAGAGACCCAGTACTTC.

The table lists this clonotype with a few counts. J is TRBJ1-1 and V is TRBV5-1; tentatively, D is TRBD1 (6 bases). The CDR3 contains 14 residues. Germline V gene sequence: CDR1 SGHRS, CDR2 YFSETQ. Trimming took 4 bases from V and 2 from J, leaving 12 bases between them. The CDR3 region is CASSVTGLNTEAFF. DNA for the CDR3: TGCGCCAGCAGCGTTACAGGGCTAAACACTGAAGCTTTCTTT.

This clonotype was counted many times. The genes are TRBV10-1 and TRBJ2-1; 9 nucleotides align to TRBD2. CDR3 length equals 14 residues. Germline V lookup: CDR1 WNHNN, CDR2 SYGVQD (reference sequence). Trimming removed 5 bases from V and 3 bases from J; junction bases left unmatched: 2. The CDR3 coding sequence is TGCGCCAGCAGTTTAGCGGGGGACTACAATGAGCAGTTCTTC. Residues: CASSLAGDYNEQFF.

V gene TRBV9 combines with J gene TRBJ2-5; possibly TRBD1 for D (6 bases). V was clipped by 0 bases and J by 5 bases, with 14 bases between them. Looked up from germline, CDR1 is SGDLS and CDR2 is YYNGEE. The CDR3 has 15 amino acids. The CDR3 DNA reads TGTGCCAGCAGCGTAGGTGGGGGCGTCGGGGAGACCCAGTACTTC. Translating it yields CASSVGGGVGETQYF.

This rearrangement joins TRBV5-1 to TRBJ2-5; 7 bases line up with TRBD1. Germline V gene data show CDR1 as SGHRS and CDR2 as YFSETQ. J lost 13 bases, V lost 7 bases, and 16 bases had no gene match. The CDR3 covers 13 residues. For the CDR3, the DNA is TGCGCCAGCGGCCATGGACAGGCTGGGGATTGGTACTTC. It translates to CASGHGQAGDWYF.

A few counts support this clonotype. The chain carries TRBV29-1 and TRBJ1-2; no reliable D call. The germline gives CDR1 SQVTM, CDR2 ANQGSEA. The CDR3 sequence is 11 residues long. Trimming stripped 7 bases from V and 6 bases from J, with 12 bases between. The CDR3 DNA is TGCAGCGCCGGGCCAGGAAATGGCTACACCTTC. Protein product: CSAGPGNGYTF.

The rearrangement links TRBV5-1 to TRBJ2-3; 10 bases line up with TRBD2. The CDR3 loop spans 15 amino acids. The V gene's germline CDR1 is SGHRS and CDR2 YFSETQ. The trim removed 2 bases at V and 4 bases at J, leaving 4 bases unmatched. The CDR3 coding sequence is TGCGCCAGCAGCTTTAGCGGGGGGACGGCAGATACGCAGTATTTT. Translating it yields CASSFSGGTADTQYF.

This clonotype has just a few counts. CDR3 in DNA: TGTGCCAGCAGTGGGAAAGGAGGACCCTACAATGAGCAGTTCTTC. Its translation is CASSGKGGPYNEQFF. The chain is built from TRBV9 and TRBJ2-1, with D possibly being TRBD2 (5 bases). The CDR3 is 15 residues long. CDR1 and CDR2 from the germline V gene are SGDLS and YYNGEE. Trimming removed 5 bases at V and 2 bases at J, with 14 bases between.

The table lists this clonotype with many counts. The chain carries TRBV12-3 or TRBV12-4 and TRBJ2-5, with D perhaps matching TRBD1 (6 bases). Trimming left V 6 bases short and J 5 bases short, with 13 bases between. This CDR3 is 13 amino acids long. The CDR3 bases are TGTGCCAGCAGACCAGGACAGTGGGAGACCCAGTACTTC. Translation gives CASRPGQWETQYF.

This rearrangement joins TRBV9 to TRBJ1-1; D unresolved. CDR3 size: 15 residues. The germline V gene has CDR1 SGDLS and CDR2 YYNGEE. V was pared by 0 bases and J by 1 base, with 10 bases between. The CDR3 DNA reads as TGTGCCAGCAGCGTAGTGGGATCTGGGAACACTGAAGCTTTCTTT. It translates to CASSVVGSGNTEAFF.

The sample holds a few counts of this clonotype. The chain employs TRBV12-3 or TRBV12-4 and TRBJ1-5; D is ambiguous. V lost 2 bases and J 4 bases, leaving 9 bases between the germline ends. The CDR3 sequence is 14 residues long. CDR3 nucleotide sequence: TGTGCCAGCAGTTTATGGTCGGCTAATCAGCCCCAGCATTTT. Encoded protein: CASSLWSANQPQHF.

Many counts were recorded for this clonotype. This chain uses TRBV5-5 with TRBJ1-5; unclear D gene. V lost 1 base and J lost 2, with 7 bases in between. The CDR3 covers 14 residues. Germline loops: CDR1 SGHKS, CDR2 YYEKEE (reference sequence). The CDR3 sequence is CASSLQEGNQPQHF. As DNA, the CDR3 is TGTGCCAGCAGCTTGCAGGAGGGCAATCAGCCCCAGCATTTT.

This clonotype was observed a handful of times. The V and J genes are TRBV29-1 and TRBJ2-5, with D perhaps matching TRBD2 (6 bases). This CDR3 is built from 12 residues. Trimming removed 6 bases at V and 5 bases at J, with 13 bases between. Per the germline V gene, CDR1 is SQVTM and CDR2 is ANQGSEA. The CDR3 DNA follows: TGCAGCGTGGAGGGCCCGGTGGAGACCCAGTACTTC. This encodes CSVEGPVETQYF.

This clonotype was found a few times. The rearrangement links TRBV6-1 to TRBJ2-4; tentatively, D is TRBD1 (5 bases). CDR3 length: 16 amino acids. Germline loops: CDR1 MNHNS, CDR2 SASEGT. Trimming shortened V by 5 bases and J by 4 bases, and 18 bases separated the two germline ends. In DNA form, the CDR3 reads TGTGCCAGCAGTCGACAGCCCGAGGTACCAAAAAACATTCAGTACTTC. It specifies CASSRQPEVPKNIQYF.

This clonotype was detected only a few times. The CDR3 sequence is CAWSGDVLTDTQYF. Here the CDR3 DNA reads TGTGCCTGGAGTGGGGACGTACTCACAGATACGCAGTATTTT. V usage is TRBV30 and J usage is TRBJ2-3; D is tentatively TRBD1 or TRBD2 (5 bases each). The germline gives CDR1 GTSNPN, CDR2 SVGIG (reference sequence). The V end lost 1 base, the J end lost 2 bases, and 10 bases lay between the germline ends. CDR3 size: 14 residues.

This clonotype was counted between two and nine times. The chain carries TRBV7-3 and TRBJ2-3, with 10 nucleotides matching TRBD2. Losses at the gene ends were 5 bases for V and 5 bases for J; bases not matched to a gene: 7. This CDR3 has 15 amino acids. Germline lookup yields CDR1 SGHTA and CDR2 FQGTGA. DNA of the CDR3: TGTGCCAGCAGCCCGTCGGGACTAGCGCTAGATACGCAGTATTTT. Translation: CASSPSGLALDTQYF. Supplemented by reference TRBV7-3 and TRBJ2-3, the full variable domain reads GAGVSQTPSNKVTEKGKYVELRCDPISGHTALYWYRQSLGQGPEFLIYFQGTGAADDSGLPNDRFFAVRPEGSVSTLKIQRTERGDSAVYLCASSPSGLALDTQYFGPGTRLTVL.

This clonotype was detected ten times or more. This chain joins TRBV4-3 and TRBJ2-5; D unclear. The V and J ends lost 2 bases and 4 bases respectively, with 8 bases between them. CDR3 length: 13 amino acids. Germline V gene sequence: CDR1 LGHNA, CDR2 YSLEER. The CDR3 coding sequence is TGCGCCAGCAGCCAAAGGATTCGAGAGACCCAGTACTTC. This codes for CASSQRIRETQYF.

The chain joins TRBV4-1 to TRBJ2-1; D is ambiguous. Germline values: CDR1 MGHRA, CDR2 YSYEKL. CDR3 length: 16 residues. V was clipped by 3 bases and J by 3 bases, with 15 bases between them. CDR3 in DNA: TGCGCCAGCAGCCAGATTGACATGCTCTTCTACAATGAGCAGTTCTTC. Translation: CASSQIDMLFYNEQFF.

This clonotype was picked up a small number of times. J is TRBJ1-2 and V is TRBV20-1; TRBD1 matches at 7 bases. The CDR3 covers 13 residues. J was trimmed by 5 bases and V by 5 bases; bases with no gene match: 8. Germline V gene data show CDR1 as DFQATT and CDR2 as SNEGSKA (reference sequence). The CDR3 loop is CSARIGTAYGYTF. CDR3 DNA: TGCAGTGCTCGAATCGGGACAGCTTATGGCTACACCTTC.

This clonotype was found a few times. The V and J genes are TRBV6-1 and TRBJ1-6; weak D call: TRBD1 (6 bases). The V gene's germline CDR1 is MNHNS and CDR2 SASEGT. V was shortened by 6 bases and J by 7 bases, with 13 bases between the two germline ends. This CDR3 comprises 14 residues. CDR3 sequence: CASSWGAINSPLHF. Here the CDR3 DNA reads TGTGCCAGCAGCTGGGGGGCGATCAATTCACCCCTCCACTTT.

This clonotype was observed a few times. This CDR3 is CASALGGQETQYF. The CDR3 DNA sequence: TGCGCCAGTGCATTAGGGGGCCAAGAGACCCAGTACTTC. V usage is TRBV5-1 and J usage is TRBJ2-5; D is possibly TRBD1 (6 bases). The CDR3 runs to 13 residues. V was clipped by 8 bases and J by 1 base, with 12 bases between them. Germline V gene lookup returns CDR1 SGHRS and CDR2 YFSETQ.